This TCR beta chain is from a study of T-cell reconstitution after alpha-beta-depleted transplantation in children. Germline CDR1 DFQATT, CDR2 SNEGSKA (reference sequence). The V end lost 4 bases, the J end lost 5 bases, and 23 bases lay between the germline ends. The CDR3 length is 16 residues. This clonotype was picked up many times. TCRbeta library construction was performed incorporating unique molecular identifiers. TCRdb called the PCR reads again in MiXCR, with one record for every CDR3 protein. The data show some 600,000 distinct CDR3 sequences, around 16% seen once. The sequence was obtained from a human donor who donated a stem cell graft to a child with acute myeloid leukemia. Specimen: PBMCs from the stem cell graft donor, collected from the stem cell graft. The V call is TRBV20-1, the J call TRBJ2-5; D possibly uses TRBD1 or TRBD2 (5 bases each). The CDR3 here is CSANALGTQNGETQYF. The CDR3 bases are TGCAGTGCTAATGCACTGGGGACCCAAAACGGGGAGACCCAGTACTTC.